These T cell receptor beta chains were read from a single sample in a study of T cell responses to AZD1222 COVID-19 vaccine. TCRdb keeps only in-frame clones here, not all; method: immunoSEQ multiplex PCR. The repertoire includes fewer than 120,000 clones, about 94% of them detected once, and about 3.1% sits in the top ten. Source: peripheral blood, taken 28 days after the second AZD1222 dose. These receptors were obtained from an adult who received the AZD1222 COVID-19 vaccine. Both conserved end residues are part of each CDR3. Fields, in order: D gene, V gene, clone size, J gene, CDR3 DNA, CDR3 protein. The D gene is left open where the match is weak. The size entry is marked missing in some rows and otherwise reads once, few, many or a size class.

-	TRBV7-9	few	TRBJ2-7	TGTGCCAGCAGCTTAGACGGGGGTCGCAACGAGCAGTACTTC	CASSLDGGRNEQYF
-	TRBV27	-	TRBJ1-5	TGTGCCAGCTTCCGGACTGCCGGAACGCCATTGTATCAGCCCCAGCATTTT	CASFRTAGTPLYQPQHF
-	TRBV14	-	TRBJ2-3	TGTGCCAGCAGCCGGTTGGGACTCTATACGCAGTATTTT	CASSRLGLYTQYF
TRBD2	TRBV9	-	TRBJ2-1	TGTGCCAGCAGCGTAGCAGCGGGGGTATACAATGAGCAGTTCTTC	CASSVAAGVYNEQFF
-	TRBV12-5	-	TRBJ2-7	TGTGCTAGTGGTTGGGACCTAGTCGCAGGGAGCTCCTACGAGCAGTACTTC	CASGWDLVAGSSYEQYF
TRBD1	TRBV12-3/TRBV12-4	-	TRBJ1-2	TGTGCCAGCACCTTAGGACAGGATGGCTACACCTTC	CASTLGQDGYTF
-	TRBV5-1	-	TRBJ1-1	TGCGCCAGCAGCTTGAGCGGGGGATGGGGCACTGAAGCTTTCTTT	CASSLSGGWGTEAFF
-	TRBV6-5	-	TRBJ1-5	TGTGCCAGCAGCAGTACGCTTCAGCCCCAGCATTTT	CASSSTLQPQHF
-	TRBV6-5	-	TRBJ2-7	TGTGCCAGCAGTCCTGACGGCTCCGCCCCCCACGAGCAGTACTTC	CASSPDGSAPHEQYF
-	TRBV16	few	TRBJ1-2	TGTGCCAGCAGCCCGGGTGGCGGGCGATGGGATGGCTACACCTTC	CASSPGGGRWDGYTF
-	TRBV19	-	TRBJ1-1	TGTGCCAGTAGTATACGACAGGCCTTTAACACTGAAGCTTTCTTT	CASSIRQAFNTEAFF
-	TRBV2	-	TRBJ1-6	TGTGCCAGCGCGGCAGGGGAATATAATTCACCCCTCCACTTT	CASAAGEYNSPLHF
TRBD1	TRBV11-2	-	TRBJ1-2	TGTGCCAGCAGTCCAGGGGGTCCCTATGGCTACACCTTC	CASSPGGPYGYTF
-	TRBV3-1/TRBV3-2	-	TRBJ1-4	TGTGCCAGCAGCCAACCTTCATCCAGGGTATATGAAAAACTGTTTTTT	CASSQPSSRVYEKLFF
-	TRBV10-3	-	TRBJ1-1	TGTGCCATCAGTCGTGAAACAGGGACCACTGAAGCTTTCTTT	CAISRETGTTEAFF
-	TRBV12-3/TRBV12-4	-	TRBJ1-2	TGTGCCAGCAGTTTATGGGGGTCCTATGGCTACACCTTC	CASSLWGSYGYTF
TRBD2	TRBV4-2	-	TRBJ2-1	TGTGCCAGCAGCCAAGATTCGACCCTACTAGCGGGAGTCGGGGATGAGCAGTTCTTC	CASSQDSTLLAGVGDEQFF
-	TRBV5-1	once	TRBJ1-2	TGCGCCAGCAGCTTGGCCCTGGAAGGCTACACCTTC	CASSLALEGYTF
TRBD1	TRBV18	-	TRBJ1-1	TGTGCCAGCTCATCAACAGGGGGCACTGAAGCTTTCTTT	CASSSTGGTEAFF
-	TRBV29-1	once	TRBJ2-3	TGTAGCTGCAAAAGAGGGCGGTTGACGCGGGATACGCAGTATTTT	CSCKRGRLTRDTQYF
TRBD1	TRBV5-6	-	TRBJ1-1	TGTGCCAGCAGCCTGCCATCAGGGGGCGCGGATGCTTTCTTT	CASSLPSGGADAFF
-	TRBV6-6	-	TRBJ1-1	TGTGCCAGCAGTTACTACGACAAGAACACTGAAGCTTTCTTT	CASSYYDKNTEAFF
TRBD1	TRBV5-1	once	TRBJ1-1	TGCGCCAGCAGCTGGGATCCGGGACAGGGGGCTATCGCTTTCTTT	CASSWDPGQGAIAFF
-	TRBV7-6	-	TRBJ1-5	TGTGCCAGCAGCCTCGACTGGAGCAATCAGCCCCAGCATTTT	CASSLDWSNQPQHF
-	TRBV5-1	-	TRBJ1-4	TGCGCCAGCAGCGGGGCTAATGAAAAACTGTTTTTT	CASSGANEKLFF
-	TRBV19	few	TRBJ1-2	TGTGCCAGTAGTCCTAGAGACAGTTATGGCTACACCTTC	CASSPRDSYGYTF
TRBD1	TRBV2	-	TRBJ1-5	TGTGCCAGCAGTGGGACAGGGGGCAATCAGCCCCAGCATTTT	CASSGTGGNQPQHF
TRBD1	TRBV19	-	TRBJ1-1	TGTGCCAGTAGTCCTAGGACAGGGGGTGAAGCTTTCTTT	CASSPRTGGEAFF
-	TRBV5-1	-	TRBJ1-4	TGCGCCAGCAGCTTGGAGATTGGGGGGTTTGGTGAAAAACTGTTTTTT	CASSLEIGGFGEKLFF
-	TRBV6-5	-	TRBJ1-1	TGTGCCAGCAGTTACCTGAGGGACACTGAAGCTTTCTTT	CASSYLRDTEAFF
-	TRBV2	-	TRBJ2-7	TGTGCCAGCAACTCGGGGGTCACCTACGAGCAGTACTTC	CASNSGVTYEQYF
-	TRBV29-1	-	TRBJ2-4	TGCAGCGTTGTTCTAGAACCACGGGGGTACATTCAGTACTTC	CSVVLEPRGYIQYF
TRBD1	TRBV11-2	-	TRBJ2-7	TGTGCCAGCAGCTTTTCCCAGGGGGCCTACGAGCAGTACTTC	CASSFSQGAYEQYF
-	TRBV7-8	-	TRBJ1-6	TGTGCCAGCAGCTCCGGGTCGAGTGGGCAGATTTCACCCCTCCACTTT	CASSSGSSGQISPLHF
-	TRBV28	once	TRBJ1-5	TGTGCCAGCAGTTTTCAGGGGATAGGGAGCAATCAGCCCCAGCATTTT	CASSFQGIGSNQPQHF
-	TRBV10-3	-	TRBJ1-2	TGTGCCATCAGTTCTTTGGGCAGGGATAATGGCTACACCTTC	CAISSLGRDNGYTF